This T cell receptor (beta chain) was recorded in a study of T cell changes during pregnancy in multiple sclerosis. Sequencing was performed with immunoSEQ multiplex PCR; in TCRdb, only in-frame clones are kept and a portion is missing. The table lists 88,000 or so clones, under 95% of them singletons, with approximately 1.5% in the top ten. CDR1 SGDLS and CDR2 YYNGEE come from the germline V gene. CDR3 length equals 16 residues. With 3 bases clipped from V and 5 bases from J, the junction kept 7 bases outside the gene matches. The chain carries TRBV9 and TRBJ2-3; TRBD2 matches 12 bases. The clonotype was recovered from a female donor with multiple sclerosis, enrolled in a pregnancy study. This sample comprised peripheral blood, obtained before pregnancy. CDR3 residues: CASSGLAGGHRDTQYF. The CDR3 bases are TGTGCCAGCAGCGGTCTAGCGGGGGGGCACAGAGATACGCAGTATTTT.